This passage covers 27 T cell receptor beta chains from one sample sequenced in a study of cytomegalovirus exposure and HLA in healthy donors. 13 Jbeta primers and 60 Vbeta primers were used for the PCR. The protocol was immunoSEQ multiplex PCR, while the TCRdb copy is restricted to in-frame clones and leaves out a portion. The sample yields around 150,000 clones, 60% to 80% seen once. Input material: PBMCs. Receptors originate from a man aged 25 to 40 in good health and CMV-seronegative.

V and J are TRBV21-1 and TRBJ2-5; the table gives TRBD1 as D, unverified against the DNA. TRBV21-1 is labeled a pseudogene. This CDR3 spans 16 amino acids. Written as DNA, the CDR3 is TGTGCCAGCAGCGCCATAGGGGCCCGTCCGAAAGAGACCCAGTACTTC. This sequence encodes CASSAIGARPKETQYF.

This clone occurred once. The chain employs TRBV6-4 and TRBJ2-1, with 8 bases matching TRBD1. Trimming at V came to 8 bases and at J to 5 bases, leaving 11 bases not matched to a gene. Germline V lookup: CDR1 MRHNA, CDR2 SNTAGT. This CDR3 comprises 15 residues. The CDR3 DNA sequence: TGTGCCAGCCGGGCAGATCAGGGGGCCCACAATGAGCAGTTCTTC. Protein: CASRADQGAHNEQFF.

The chain couples TRBV7-3 to TRBJ2-7; TRBD2 agrees at 15 bases. CDR3 length: 14 amino acids. Germline V gene data show CDR1 as SGHTA and CDR2 as FQGTGA. V shed 4 bases, J shed 6 bases, and the junction held 1 base outside the gene matches. CDR3 DNA sequence: TGTGCCAGCAGCTCGGGACTAGCGGGAGGCGAGCAGTACTTC. Its protein product is CASSSGLAGGEQYF.

This clone has a single count. The V gene is TRBV13, the J gene TRBJ2-7, with a possible D match to TRBD2 (6 bases). This CDR3 is built from 14 residues. V shed 1 base and J shed 0 bases, with 7 bases lying between them. CDR1 PRHDT and CDR2 FYEKMQ come from the germline V gene (reference sequence). This chain's CDR3 is CASSLVSGSYEQYF. DNA for the CDR3: TGTGCCAGCAGCTTAGTTAGCGGCTCCTACGAGCAGTACTTC.

This chain joins TRBV7-6 and TRBJ1-1, with 7 nucleotides matching TRBD1. CDR1 is SGHVS, CDR2 FNYEAQ, per germline. This CDR3 has 15 amino acids. With V trimmed by 5 bases and J by 1 base, 7 bases remained unmatched. CDR3 coding DNA: TGTGCCAGCAGCCCCAGGGGGGCCCCGAACACTGAAGCTTTCTTT. This gives the protein CASSPRGAPNTEAFF.

CDR3 region: CASSTRQNTGELFF. In DNA, the CDR3 is TGTGCCAGCAGTACCCGACAGAACACCGGGGAGCTGTTTTTT. This rearrangement joins TRBV6-1 to TRBJ2-2, with D hard to call. Germline CDR1 is MNHNS and CDR2 is SASEGT. The CDR3 extends over 14 amino acids. Between the trimmed V and J ends, which lost 5 bases and 1 base, there was a span of 8 bases.

This clone showed up just a few times. The chain has TRBV6-6 and TRBJ1-1, with 7 bases lining up with TRBD1. The ends lost 5 bases at V and 6 bases at J; junction bases unmatched: 12. Germline values: CDR1 MNHNY, CDR2 SVGAGI (reference sequence). The CDR3 is made up of 15 amino acids. The CDR3 loop is CASSAMRGGSAEAFF. The CDR3 DNA is TGTGCCAGCAGTGCCATGAGAGGGGGCTCAGCTGAAGCTTTCTTT.

V usage is TRBV28 and J usage is TRBJ2-5; TRBD2 might be the D (6 bases). Germline loops: CDR1 MDHEN, CDR2 SYDVKM. This CDR3 comprises 13 residues. Trimming left V 5 bases short and J 4 bases short, with 11 bases between. The CDR3 spells CASSPRGGETQYF. The CDR3 DNA reads TGTGCCAGCAGTCCCCGGGGAGGAGAGACCCAGTACTTC. The whole variable domain, filled in from reference TRBV28 and TRBJ2-5, reads DVKVTQSSRYLVKRTGEKVFLECVQDMDHENMFWYRQDPGLGLRLIYFSYDVKMKEKGDIPEGYSVSREKKERFSLILESASTNQTSMYLCASSPRGGETQYFGPGTRLLVL.

This clone was found a few times. V usage is TRBV5-1 and J usage is TRBJ2-1; a weak D match, TRBD1 (6 bases). Germline loops: CDR1 SGHRS, CDR2 YFSETQ. The V end was cut by 6 bases, the J end by 1 base, with 14 bases between. This CDR3 is built from 15 residues. The CDR3 sequence is CASIRGPSSYNEQFF. The CDR3, as DNA: TGCGCCAGCATCAGGGGTCCTTCTTCCTACAATGAGCAGTTCTTC.

The chain has TRBV5-4 and TRBJ2-7, with TRBD2 matching over 8 bases. The V gene end was trimmed by 4 bases and the J gene end by 0 bases; junction bases not matched to a gene: 9. CDR1 is SGHNT, CDR2 YYREEE, per germline (reference sequence). CDR3 length equals 16 residues. The CDR3 DNA follows: TGTGCCAGCAGCCCCGCGGTAGCGGGAAGCTCCTACGAGCAGTACTTC. Translating gives CASSPAVAGSSYEQYF. The full variable domain, its missing parts supplied by reference TRBV5-4 and TRBJ2-7, is ETGVTQSPTHLIKTRGQQVTLRCSSQSGHNTVSWYQQALGQGPQFIFQYYREEENGRGNFPPRFSGLQFPNYSSELNVNALELDDSALYLCASSPAVAGSSYEQYFGPGTRLTVT.

The rearrangement joins TRBV30 to TRBJ2-3; TRBD2 might be the D (5 bases). Germline CDR1 reads GTSNPN; CDR2 reads SVGIG (reference sequence). This CDR3 spans 11 amino acids. Trimming cost V 8 bases and J 9 bases, with 15 bases left between them. CDR3 nucleotides: TGTGCCCTCCCACTATCGGGGACGCAGTATTTT. The encoded protein is CALPLSGTQYF. The complete variable domain, with remaining parts taken from reference TRBV30 and TRBJ2-3, reads SQTIHQWPATLVQPVGSPLSLECTVEGTSNPNLYWYRQAAGRGLQLLFYSVGIGQISSEVPQNLSASRPQDRQFILSSKKLLLSDSGFYLCALPLSGTQYFGPGTRLTVL.

The rearrangement joins TRBV6-5 to TRBJ1-5; no clear D. The CDR3 contains 13 residues. V gave up 6 bases and J gave up 5 bases, with 11 bases separating them. CDR1 is MNHEY and CDR2 is SVGAGI in the germline V gene. CDR3 residues: CASSLQSDQPQHF. The CDR3 coding sequence is TGTGCCAGCAGCCTTCAATCGGATCAGCCCCAGCATTTT.

The chain links TRBV10-3 to TRBJ2-1; 15 bases match TRBD2. V lost 6 bases, J lost 0 bases, and 12 bases stayed unmatched. Germline CDR1 ENHRY, CDR2 SYGVKD. This CDR3 comprises 20 residues. The CDR3, as DNA: TGTGCCATCAGCCGGCTCCCCGGGACTAGCGGGAGGAACTCCTACAATGAGCAGTTCTTC. It translates to CAISRLPGTSGRNSYNEQFF.

The chain couples TRBV5-6 to TRBJ2-7; TRBD1 is a possible D gene (5 bases). The V end was cut by 0 bases, the J end by 2 bases, with 15 bases between. CDR3 length equals 16 residues. The germline V gene encodes CDR1 SGHDT and CDR2 YYEEEE. The CDR3 here is CASSLAPLKGTYEQYF. The CDR3 bases are TGTGCCAGCAGCTTGGCACCCCTGAAGGGGACCTACGAGCAGTACTTC.

This sequence joins TRBV2 and TRBJ2-5; TRBD1 might be the D (6 bases). The germline CDR1 and CDR2 sequences are SNHLY and FYNNEI. V was shortened by 4 bases and J by 1 base, with 10 bases between the two germline ends. The length of the CDR3 is 14 residues. Written as DNA, the CDR3 is TGTGCCAGCAGTGTAACAGGGTTCCAAGAGACCCAGTACTTC. As protein: CASSVTGFQETQYF.

J is TRBJ2-2 and V is TRBV30; maybe TRBD2 (6 bases). Germline CDR1 is GTSNPN and CDR2 is SVGIG (reference sequence). The CDR3 length is 16 residues. Trimming left V 0 bases short and J 3 bases short, with 14 bases between. The CDR3 bases are TGTGCCTGGAGTGTAGCTCGGGAGTTGCACACCGGGGAGCTGTTTTTT. Its protein is CAWSVARELHTGELFF. Using reference TRBV30 and TRBJ2-2 for the parts outside the CDR3, the full variable domain is SQTIHQWPATLVQPVGSPLSLECTVEGTSNPNLYWYRQAAGRGLQLLFYSVGIGQISSEVPQNLSASRPQDRQFILSSKKLLLSDSGFYLCAWSVARELHTGELFFGEGSRLTVL.

The chain is built from TRBV5-1 and TRBJ2-5, with D possibly being TRBD2 (6 bases). CDR3 length: 14 residues. Trimming stripped 0 bases from V and 4 bases from J, with 10 bases between. Germline loops: CDR1 SGHRS, CDR2 YFSETQ. CDR3 sequence reads: CASSLGSGLETQYF. The CDR3 DNA reads as TGCGCCAGCAGCTTGGGTAGCGGTTTAGAGACCCAGTACTTC.

This clone showed up just a few times. The rearrangement joins TRBV12-5 to TRBJ2-2, with 14 bases identical to TRBD2. In germline, CDR1 is LGHNT, CDR2 FRNRAP. Losses at the gene ends were 7 bases for V and 7 bases for J; bases not matched to a gene: 11. The CDR3 runs 17 residues. The chain's CDR3 is CASAPGTSGSLVGELFF. The CDR3 nucleotides read TGTGCTAGTGCGCCCGGGACTAGCGGGAGTTTGGTCGGGGAGCTGTTTTTT.

The table lists this clone with a few counts. In DNA form, the CDR3 reads TGCGCCAGCAGCTTGTTGAGCGGGAAAGGGAATGAGCAGTTCTTC. It specifies CASSLLSGKGNEQFF. The rearrangement uses TRBV5-1 and TRBJ2-1, with 7 bases fitting TRBD2. J lost 7 bases, V lost 1 base, and 8 bases had no gene match. Germline CDR1 reads SGHRS; CDR2 reads YFSETQ. The CDR3 is made up of 15 amino acids.

The rearrangement links TRBV7-4 to TRBJ1-5; maybe TRBD1 (5 bases). Looked up from germline, CDR1 is SGHVT and CDR2 is SQSDAQ. The V and J ends lost 5 bases and 0 bases respectively, with 20 bases between them. This CDR3 is built from 18 residues. CDR3 coding DNA: TGTGCCAGCAGCGGGGGACTTCGGAGGGGTTATAGCAATCAGCCCCAGCATTTT. This encodes CASSGGLRRGYSNQPQHF.

V usage is TRBV9 and J usage is TRBJ2-1; TRBD2 agrees at 7 bases. The CDR3 spans 16 residues. Germline CDR1 and CDR2: SGDLS and YYNGEE. J gave up 6 bases and V 0 bases, and 9 bases lay outside the gene matches. The CDR3: CASSVDRAGVGNEQFF. The CDR3 nucleotides read TGTGCCAGCAGCGTAGATAGGGCGGGAGTAGGCAATGAGCAGTTCTTC.

The V gene is TRBV7-9, the J gene TRBJ1-1; no clear D gene. This CDR3 contains 14 residues. Trimming removed 2 bases at V and 4 bases at J, with 11 bases between. Germline V gives CDR1 SEHNR, CDR2 FQNEAQ (reference sequence). The CDR3 DNA sequence: TGTGCCAGCAGCTTAAGGGTTAGCGGCACTGAAGCTTTCTTT. Residues: CASSLRVSGTEAFF.

The CDR3 DNA is TGTGCCTGGAGAGCCGGGACTCTTGGTTCACCCCTCCACTTT. It translates to CAWRAGTLGSPLHF. This chain joins TRBV30 and TRBJ1-6; D might be TRBD1 (5 bases). V lost 3 bases, J lost 9 bases, and 15 bases lay in between. The CDR3 covers 14 residues. CDR1 GTSNPN and CDR2 SVGIG come from the germline V gene (reference sequence).

V is TRBV6-1 and J is TRBJ1-4; the match to TRBD1 covers 7 bases. This CDR3 has 15 residues. From germline, CDR1 is MNHNS and CDR2 SASEGT. The J segment lost 0 bases and the V segment lost 7 bases, leaving 5 bases of the junction unmatched. CDR3 region: CASNLGQATNEKLFF. The CDR3 DNA reads TGTGCCAGCAATTTAGGACAGGCAACTAATGAAAAACTGTTTTTT.

This rearrangement joins TRBV6-1 to TRBJ2-1; 8 bases fit TRBD1. Trimming at V came to 5 bases and at J to 4 bases, leaving 4 bases not matched to a gene. CDR1 is MNHNS, CDR2 SASEGT, per germline. The CDR3 consists of 14 residues. CDR3 sequence (DNA): TGTGCCAGCAGTAACGGACAGGGTTACAATGAGCAGTTCTTC. Its protein is CASSNGQGYNEQFF.

V usage is TRBV7-3 and J usage is TRBJ1-2, with D hard to call. V dropped 1 base and J dropped 8 bases, with 17 bases sitting between them. The germline CDR1 and CDR2 sequences are SGHTA and FQGTGA. The CDR3 consists of 15 residues. The CDR3 loop is CASSLNSEPGGGYTF. In DNA, the CDR3 is TGTGCCAGCAGCTTAAATTCAGAACCTGGAGGAGGCTACACCTTC.

The J gene is TRBJ2-5, the V gene TRBV5-1, with TRBD2 matching over 9 bases. Germline CDR1 is SGHRS and CDR2 is YFSETQ. The CDR3 contains 17 residues. After removal of 0 bases from V and 2 bases from J, the junction contained 8 bases not matched to a gene. In DNA form, the CDR3 reads TGCGCCAGCAGCTTGGATGTTAGCGGGAGCGTGCAAGAGACCCAGTACTTC. Its translation: CASSLDVSGSVQETQYF.